The sequence of this T cell receptor beta chain was determined in a study of identical twins. This clonotype was detected only a few times. Each CDR3 protein is one row after TCRdb ran MiXCR on the 5' RACE reads. The data show hundreds of thousands of distinct CDR3 sequences, 9% to 15% seen once. Germline loops: CDR1 SGHRS, CDR2 YFSETQ. The germline V and J ends were trimmed by 0 bases and 3 bases, with 7 bases remaining between them. This CDR3 is 13 amino acids long. The data were also submitted as part of a second study, on yellow fever vaccine responses in identical twins.

The chain uses TRBV5-1 and TRBJ2-7; D unclear. The specimen was PBMCs. The receptor was isolated from a woman under 30 in good health. The CDR3 is CASSLGAGYEQYF. CDR3 DNA sequence: TGCGCCAGCAGCTTGGGGGCAGGCTACGAGCAGTACTTC.